The source of this T cell receptor beta chain is a study of blood T cells in healthy people across ages. The people who gave samples were healthy Caucasians from Russia, aged roughly 6 to 100. RNA extraction gave at least 5 micrograms of total RNA per sample. Primers used in a second PCR of about 7 to 12 cycles were a sample-barcoded 5' primer and a J-beta primer mix. Via MiXCR, TCRdb re-called the 5' RACE reads, giving one row per CDR3 protein. The table has under 1 million distinct CDR3 sequences, 44% seen once. Study-wide results and caveats: More naive CD4+ cells and higher diversity were found in long-lived than in aged donors.

As concerns this clonotype: Its specificity is not known.

The origin of this receptor is a man in his 60s in good health. Sequencing was performed on blood.

The CDR3 bases are TGCAGTGCTAGAGTCGGCAGGTCGAATGGCTACACCTTC. Its protein is CSARVGRSNGYTF. V and J are TRBV20-1 and TRBJ1-2, with D unresolved. The V end lost 1 base, the J end lost 6 bases, and 12 bases lay between the germline ends. The germline gives CDR1 DFQATT, CDR2 SNEGSKA (reference sequence). The CDR3 length is 13 residues.